This T cell receptor beta chain was found in a study of cytomegalovirus exposure and HLA in healthy donors. Study as a whole: Genotyping showed roughly 76% of 350 to 400 donors falling in the Caucasian-associated ancestry cluster.

Amplification used 60 Vbeta primers and 13 Jbeta primers. Data came from immunoSEQ multiplex PCR; TCRdb stores just in-frame clones and leaves some out. Among 130,000 to 150,000 clones listed, around 80% were seen once. A few counts support this clone. CDR3 length: 15 amino acids. The TCR comes from a woman in her 50s in good health and CMV-seropositive. The chain recombines TRBV21-1 with TRBJ2-7; the table's TRBD2 call for D was not verified on the DNA. TRBV21-1 represents a pseudogene. Material: PBMCs. The CDR3 nucleotides read TGTGCCAGCAGCAAAGGCTACAGGGAGGGACGCGAGCAGTACTTC. As protein: CASSKGYREGREQYF.